The source of this TCR beta chain is a study of CDR3 diversity in severe acne. This clonotype has ten or more counts. V lost 1 base to trimming and J lost 3 bases; unmatched junction nucleotides: 6. Germline loops: CDR1 SEHNR, CDR2 FQNEAQ (reference sequence). CDR3 size: 15 residues. MiXCR, run by TCRdb on the PCR reads, gives a single entry per CDR3 protein. The repertoire consists of roughly 100,000 distinct CDR3 sequences, with roughly half occurring once and the leading ten covering 12%. This receptor was taken from a male donor with acne. The sample comprised blood. The rearrangement uses TRBV7-9 and TRBJ2-7, with 7 bases fitting TRBD1. CDR3 in amino acids: CASSLGQGLIYEQYF. CDR3 coding DNA: TGTGCCAGCAGCTTAGGACAGGGTCTAATCTACGAGCAGTACTTC.